This T cell receptor (beta chain) derives from a study of T-cell memory formation after mild COVID-19. Study-wide points: SARS-CoV-2 specificity was not confirmed for second-wave clones peaking on day 37. Detection of some responders pre-infection suggested pre-existing cross-reactive memory T cells participated. There was a balanced CD4/CD8 profile in clones contracting day 15 to 85, and later expanders leaned CD4+.

A single record per CDR3 protein comes from TCRdb applying MiXCR to the 5' RACE reads. The data contain about 110,000 distinct CDR3 sequences, roughly an eighth of them singletons. A remark on this clonotype: Its antigen is not identified.

The source is a man aged 18 to 35 who had mild COVID-19 (a few samples of this study predate the infection). Cell type and time point are not known. The sequenced sample was PBMCs or a T cell subset sorted from them (not recorded which).

The CDR3 nucleotides are TGTGCCAGCAGCTTGGTAGGGGGGGAAGAGACCCAGTACTTC. Protein: CASSLVGGEETQYF. The rearrangement links TRBV5-8 to TRBJ2-5, with a weak D call TRBD2 (7 bases). Germline values: CDR1 SGHTS, CDR2 YDEGEE. V lost 0 bases, J lost 3 bases, and 9 bases lay in between. The CDR3 contains 14 residues.